These 25 T cell receptor beta chains came from one sample sequenced in a study of regulatory T cells in long-lasting Graves disease. Time point specified: persistent/refractory GD, antithyroid drugs over 5 years with positive TRAb. PBMC-extracted RNA yielded the TCR library. Through Arm-PCR of CDR3 regions and iRepertoire HTBI primers, TCR beta libraries were built. TCRdb recomputed calls from the multiplex PCR reads with MiXCR, one row per CDR3 protein. This sample yields a few hundred thousand distinct CDR3 sequences, of which 20% to 25% are seen a single time; around 7% belongs to the top ten. The source material was peripheral blood mononuclear cells (PBMCs), sampled when the disease was refractory, from a patient treated with antithyroid drugs. Source of these receptors: a female donor with Graves disease.

This clonotype was counted at least ten times. The rearrangement joins TRBV6-5 to TRBJ2-5; no firm D call. The germline CDR1 and CDR2 sequences are MNHEY and SVGAGI. With 2 bases removed from V and 0 bases from J, the gap between germline ends came to 7 bases. This CDR3 region has 14 residues. The chain's CDR3 is CASSYGRNQETQYF. The CDR3 DNA is TGTGCCAGCAGTTACGGCCGTAACCAAGAGACCCAGTACTTC.

V gene TRBV7-2 combines with J gene TRBJ2-5; 16 nucleotides agree with TRBD2. Trimming at V came to 5 bases and at J to 5 bases, leaving 5 bases not matched to a gene. The CDR3 covers 16 residues. Germline assignment: CDR1 SGHTA and CDR2 FQGNSA. CDR3 DNA sequence: TGTGCCAGCAGCCTGGGACTAGCGGGAGGGTTTGAGACCCAGTACTTC. Its translation: CASSLGLAGGFETQYF.

This sequence joins TRBV15 and TRBJ2-6; no reliable D call. This CDR3 region has 15 residues. Looked up from germline, CDR1 is LNHNV and CDR2 is YYDKDF (reference sequence). Trimming shortened V by 3 bases and J by 1 base, and 7 bases separated the two germline ends. CDR3 nucleotides: TGTGCCACCAGCAGGGTACGGTCTGGGGCCAACGTCCTGACTTTC. It codes for CATSRVRSGANVLTF.

This clonotype appeared many times. J is TRBJ2-2 and V is TRBV24-1; D ambiguous. V lost 4 bases and J 1 base, leaving 9 bases between the germline ends. This CDR3 region has 15 residues. From germline, CDR1 is KGHDR and CDR2 SFDVKD. The CDR3 nucleotides are TGTGCCACCAGTGACCCCAGGAGGAACACCGGGGAGCTGTTTTTT. Its protein is CATSDPRRNTGELFF.

This clonotype has more than one count but fewer than ten. The rearrangement joins TRBV18 to TRBJ2-5; 11 nucleotides match TRBD2. Germline V gene data show CDR1 as KGHSH and CDR2 as LQKENI. The junction had 4 bases not matched to a gene; V was cut back by 8 bases and J by 2 bases. The CDR3 covers 14 residues. The chain's CDR3 is CASAGTSGQETQYF. The CDR3 DNA reads TGTGCCAGCGCTGGGACTAGCGGACAAGAGACCCAGTACTTC. Combining the CDR3 with reference TRBV18 and TRBJ2-5 gives the whole variable domain NAGVMQNPRHLVRRRGQEARLRCSPMKGHSHVYWYRQLPEEGLKFMVYLQKENIIDESGMPKERFSAEFPKEGPSILRIQQVVRGDSAAYFCASAGTSGQETQYFGPGTRLLVL.

Ten or more counts support this clonotype. The chain couples TRBV28 to TRBJ2-7, with D possibly TRBD1 on 5 matching bases. This CDR3 spans 15 amino acids. Trimming stripped 5 bases from V and 5 bases from J, with 19 bases between. Germline V gene sequence: CDR1 MDHEN, CDR2 SYDVKM. CDR3 coding DNA: TGTGCCAGCAGTCCGGACACTGAGGACCCCCACGAGCAGTACTTC. It is translated as CASSPDTEDPHEQYF.

This clonotype was seen at least ten times. The chain couples TRBV28 to TRBJ2-3; D not certain. V was shortened by 5 bases and J by 1 base, with 10 bases between the two germline ends. This CDR3 spans 14 amino acids. Germline CDR1 reads MDHEN; CDR2 reads SYDVKM. The CDR3: CASSMGSGTDTQYF. CDR3 coding DNA: TGTGCCAGCAGTATGGGGTCGGGCACAGATACGCAGTATTTT.

This clonotype was observed a handful of times. The chain has TRBV5-1 and TRBJ2-2; 9 positions match TRBD1. The germline V gene has CDR1 SGHRS and CDR2 YFSETQ. The CDR3 is 15 residues long. After removal of 4 bases from V and 1 base from J, the junction contained 2 bases not matched to a gene. The CDR3 region is CASSGDRVNTGELFF. Here the CDR3 DNA reads TGCGCCAGCAGCGGGGACAGGGTGAACACCGGGGAGCTGTTTTTT.

This clonotype turned up a few times. This chain uses TRBV7-3 with TRBJ1-2; D gene unclear. The CDR3 totals 13 residues. CDR1 is SGHTA and CDR2 is FQGTGA in the germline V gene. V lost 2 bases to trimming and J lost 8 bases, with 12 bases between them. This chain's CDR3 is CASSLSPSSGYTF. The CDR3 nucleotides read TGTGCCAGCAGCTTATCCCCGAGCAGCGGCTACACCTTC.

The V and J genes are TRBV4-1 and TRBJ1-5; D is unresolved. The V end was cut by 4 bases, the J end by 2 bases, with 12 bases between. This CDR3 contains 15 residues. The germline CDR1 and CDR2 sequences are MGHRA and YSYEKL. CDR3 bases: TGCGCCAGCAGCCGAACCACCGGGGGCAATCAGCCCCAGCATTTT. It encodes CASSRTTGGNQPQHF.

The table lists this clonotype with many counts. This chain links TRBV29-1 with TRBJ2-6; the D is unclear. This CDR3 region has 13 residues. V lost 5 bases to trimming and J lost 0 bases, with 5 bases between them. In germline, CDR1 is SQVTM, CDR2 ANQGSEA. CDR3 coding DNA: TGCAGCGTTAGGGTCTCTGGGGCCAACGTCCTGACTTTC. Translation: CSVRVSGANVLTF. Full variable domain (rest looked up from reference TRBV29-1 and TRBJ2-6): SAVISQKPSRDICQRGTSLTIQCQVDSQVTMMFWYRQQPGQSLTLIATANQGSEATYESGFVIDKFPISRPNLTFSTLTVSNMSPEDSSIYLCSVRVSGANVLTFGAGSRLTVL.

This clonotype has ten or more counts. This chain joins TRBV27 and TRBJ1-2; 8 nucleotides match TRBD1. The V gene end was trimmed by 5 bases and the J gene end by 7 bases; junction bases not matched to a gene: 9. CDR3 size: 14 residues. Germline V lookup: CDR1 MNHEY, CDR2 SMNVEV (reference sequence). The CDR3 DNA reads TGTGCCAGCAGTAGTATTACAGGGGGGGGTGGCTACACCTTC. It translates to CASSSITGGGGYTF.

The chain uses TRBV10-2 and TRBJ2-7; 8 bases match TRBD2. Germline values: CDR1 WSHSY, CDR2 SAAADI. The CDR3 totals 14 residues. V trimming: 6 bases; J trimming: 3 bases; junction bases outside the gene matches: 7. CDR3 loop: CASSGETSDYEQYF. The CDR3 coding sequence is TGCGCCAGCAGCGGGGAGACTAGCGACTACGAGCAGTACTTC.

This clonotype was seen more than once but under ten times. V gene TRBV5-5 combines with J gene TRBJ2-5; D could derive from TRBD1 or TRBD2 (6 bases each). The length of the CDR3 is 13 residues. Trimming took 4 bases from V and 10 from J, leaving 17 bases between them. Germline V gene sequence: CDR1 SGHKS, CDR2 YYEKEE (reference sequence). The CDR3 coding sequence is TGTGCCAGCAGCGTAGACGGGGGCCAGAGCCAGTACTTC. It is translated as CASSVDGGQSQYF.

This clonotype appeared many times. The rearrangement uses TRBV29-1 and TRBJ2-5; 7 bases are a match to TRBD2. The germline gives CDR1 SQVTM, CDR2 ANQGSEA. J lost 9 bases, V lost 4 bases, and 2 bases had no gene match. This CDR3 spans 10 amino acids. The CDR3 DNA sequence: TGCAGCGTTGTAGCGGGTCCCCAGTACTTC. This sequence encodes CSVVAGPQYF.

In its sample, this clonotype was seen a few times. J is TRBJ1-4 and V is TRBV6-1; possibly TRBD1 for D (5 bases). CDR1 is MNHNS and CDR2 is SASEGT in the germline V gene. The CDR3 sequence is 15 residues long. V gave up 7 bases and J gave up 7 bases, with 19 bases separating them. DNA of the CDR3: TGTGCCAGCACCGACCCGGGGCCTGGGGGTGAAAAACTGTTTTTT. Its translation is CASTDPGPGGEKLFF.

This clonotype was observed many times. The chain couples TRBV28 to TRBJ1-5; a weak D match, TRBD1 (5 bases). Trimming left V 3 bases short and J 8 bases short, with 17 bases between. The CDR3 length is 15 residues. The germline V gene has CDR1 MDHEN and CDR2 SYDVKM. CDR3 loop: CASSFEGQGAKPQHF. The DNA of the CDR3 is TGTGCCAGCAGTTTTGAGGGCCAGGGCGCAAAGCCCCAGCATTTT.

Written as DNA, the CDR3 is TGTGCCAGCAGCCCCTGGTGGGAGACCCAGTACTTC. It is translated as CASSPWWETQYF. This sequence joins TRBV5-5 and TRBJ2-5; no firm D call. The germline V gene encodes CDR1 SGHKS and CDR2 YYEKEE (reference sequence). V was clipped by 4 bases and J by 5 bases, with 9 bases between them. CDR3 length: 12 amino acids.

In its sample, this clonotype was seen many times. The genes are TRBV3-1 and TRBJ1-2; D may be TRBD1 (5 bases). Germline V gene sequence: CDR1 LGHDT, CDR2 YNNKEL (reference sequence). This CDR3 has 14 amino acids. The V end was cut by 3 bases, the J end by 8 bases, with 16 bases between. In DNA form, the CDR3 reads TGTGCCAGCAGCCATGGCGGGGACGGCAGGGGCTACACCTTC. It encodes CASSHGGDGRGYTF.

The chain recombines TRBV20-1 with TRBJ1-4, with unresolved D. V lost 3 bases and J 10 bases, leaving 9 bases between the germline ends. CDR3 length: 11 amino acids. Per germline, CDR1 DFQATT and CDR2 SNEGSKA (reference sequence). In nucleotides, the CDR3 is TGCAGTGCTAGCAGTCGAGGAAAACTGTTTTTT. It codes for CSASSRGKLFF.

This clonotype was seen only a few times. The gene calls are TRBV25-1 and TRBJ1-2; TRBD1 matches 10 bases. Germline loops: CDR1 MGHDK, CDR2 SYGVNS. V lost 1 base and J lost 4; bases outside the gene matches: 6. The CDR3 consists of 16 residues. CDR3 in DNA: TGTGCCAGCAGTGAATTGGGGACAGGGGACCCCTATGGCTACACCTTC. Its protein is CASSELGTGDPYGYTF.

This clonotype was seen repeatedly, ten times or more. The rearrangement joins TRBV10-3 to TRBJ2-4, with D hard to call. The CDR3 spans 13 residues. The ends were cut back, 4 bases at V and 8 bases at J, with 12 bases in the middle. CDR1 ENHRY and CDR2 SYGVKD come from the germline V gene. The CDR3 region is CAISAHPGDIQYF. The DNA for the CDR3 is TGTGCCATCAGTGCCCACCCCGGAGACATTCAGTACTTC.

The chain couples TRBV30 to TRBJ2-7; TRBD1 is a possible D gene (6 bases). The ends were cut back, 2 bases at V and 2 bases at J, with 13 bases in the middle. In germline, CDR1 is GTSNPN, CDR2 SVGIG (reference sequence). The CDR3 loop spans 14 amino acids. The CDR3 DNA reads TGTGCCTGGAGTAAGGGGGTGCCAACCTACGAGCAGTACTTC. This encodes CAWSKGVPTYEQYF.

This clonotype was picked up many times. The genes are TRBV7-8 and TRBJ1-6; 9 positions match TRBD1. V shed 1 base, J shed 13 bases, and the junction held 11 bases outside the gene matches. The germline CDR1 and CDR2 sequences are SGHVS and FQNEAQ. CDR3 length: 16 amino acids. In DNA form, the CDR3 reads TGTGCCAGCAGCTTAGGTACCGGGACAGGGAGCCTTCCCCTCCACTTT. This codes for CASSLGTGTGSLPLHF. Combining the CDR3 with reference TRBV7-8 and TRBJ1-6 gives the whole variable domain GAGVSQSPRYKVAKRGQDVALRCDPISGHVSLFWYQQALGQGPEFLTYFQNEAQLDKSGLPSDRFFAERPEGSVSTLKIQRTQQEDSAVYLCASSLGTGTGSLPLHFGNGTRLTVT.

This clonotype came up many times. The chain employs TRBV3-1 and TRBJ1-2; unclear D gene. V shed 0 bases and J shed 8 bases, with 13 bases lying between them. CDR3 length: 14 amino acids. Germline CDR1 reads LGHDT; CDR2 reads YNNKEL (reference sequence). CDR3 protein: CASSQDMDLMGYTF. CDR3 bases: TGTGCCAGCAGCCAAGATATGGATTTGATGGGCTACACCTTC.